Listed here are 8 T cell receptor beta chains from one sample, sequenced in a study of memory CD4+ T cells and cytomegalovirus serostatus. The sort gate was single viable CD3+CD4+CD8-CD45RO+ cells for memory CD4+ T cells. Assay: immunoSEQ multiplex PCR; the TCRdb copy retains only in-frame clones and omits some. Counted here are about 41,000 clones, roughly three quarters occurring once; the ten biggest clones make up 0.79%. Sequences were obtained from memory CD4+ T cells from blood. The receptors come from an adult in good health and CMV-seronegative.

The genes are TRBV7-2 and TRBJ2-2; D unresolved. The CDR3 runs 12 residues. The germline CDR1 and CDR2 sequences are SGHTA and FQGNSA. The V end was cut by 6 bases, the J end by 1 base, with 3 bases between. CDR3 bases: TGTGCCAGCAGGATGAACACCGGGGAGCTGTTTTTT. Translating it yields CASRMNTGELFF.

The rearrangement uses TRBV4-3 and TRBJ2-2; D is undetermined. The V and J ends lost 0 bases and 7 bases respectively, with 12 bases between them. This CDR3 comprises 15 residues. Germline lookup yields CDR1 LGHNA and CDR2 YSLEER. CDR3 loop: CASSQDVRVDGELFF. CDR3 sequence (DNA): TGCGCCAGCAGCCAAGATGTTCGCGTTGACGGGGAGCTGTTTTTT.

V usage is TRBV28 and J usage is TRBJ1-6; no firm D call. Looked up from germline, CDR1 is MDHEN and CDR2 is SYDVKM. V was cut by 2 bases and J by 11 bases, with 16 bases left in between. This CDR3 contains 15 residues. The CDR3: CASSLGWGSGAPLHF. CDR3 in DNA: TGTGCCAGCAGTTTAGGCTGGGGAAGTGGAGCACCCCTCCACTTT. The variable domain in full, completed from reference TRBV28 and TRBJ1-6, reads DVKVTQSSRYLVKRTGEKVFLECVQDMDHENMFWYRQDPGLGLRLIYFSYDVKMKEKGDIPEGYSVSREKKERFSLILESASTNQTSMYLCASSLGWGSGAPLHFGNGTRLTVT.

The CDR3 protein is CVARYGETQYF. CDR3 coding DNA: TGTGTGGCTAGATACGGAGAGACCCAGTACTTC. The chain is built from TRBV2 and TRBJ2-5; D call uncertain. This CDR3 region has 11 residues. Germline V gives CDR1 SNHLY, CDR2 FYNNEI.

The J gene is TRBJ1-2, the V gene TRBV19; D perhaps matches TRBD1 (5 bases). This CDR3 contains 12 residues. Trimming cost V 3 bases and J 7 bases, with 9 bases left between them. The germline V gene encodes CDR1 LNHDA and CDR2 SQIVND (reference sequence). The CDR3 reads CASSIPGSGYTF. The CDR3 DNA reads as TGTGCCAGTAGTATCCCAGGGAGTGGCTACACCTTC.

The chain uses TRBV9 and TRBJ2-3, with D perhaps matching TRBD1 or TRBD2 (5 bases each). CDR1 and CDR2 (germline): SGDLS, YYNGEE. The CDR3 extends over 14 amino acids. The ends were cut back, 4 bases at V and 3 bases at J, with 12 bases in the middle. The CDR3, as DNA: TGTGCCAGCAGCAAGACCTGGGGGACAGATACGCAGTATTTT. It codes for CASSKTWGTDTQYF.

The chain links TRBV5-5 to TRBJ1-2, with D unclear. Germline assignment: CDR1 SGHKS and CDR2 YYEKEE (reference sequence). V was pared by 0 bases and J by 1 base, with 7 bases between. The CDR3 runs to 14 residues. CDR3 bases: TGTGCCAGCAGCTTGGCACCTCTTAACTATGGCTACACCTTC. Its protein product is CASSLAPLNYGYTF.

The CDR3 region is CASSSPAASNYEQYF. The CDR3 nucleotides read TGTGCCAGCAGTTCCCCCGCCGCATCAAATTACGAGCAGTACTTC. The chain carries TRBV28 and TRBJ2-7; D uncertain. V was trimmed by 4 bases and J by 4 bases, leaving 17 bases between them. From germline, CDR1 is MDHEN and CDR2 SYDVKM. The CDR3 is 15 residues long.